A single TCR beta chain is shown here with its context. Its antigen remains unknown. Expressed TCRB transcripts were sequenced because the isolated RNA had all been reverse transcribed beforehand. Profiled with immunoSEQ multiplex PCR; TCRdb holds only in-frame clones, not every one. The profile shows more than 300,000 clones, over 7% of them singletons. The data belong to a study of beta chain features in type 1 diabetes. Looking at the study overall: Examined across all samples were approximately 99 million sorted cells.

Germline loops: CDR1 SGHRS, CDR2 YFSETQ. V dropped 4 bases and J dropped 2; count of bases not matched to a gene: 6. The CDR3 contains 15 residues. One heparinised draw, averaging about 110 mL, was taken per donor. CD4+ naive, central memory, regulatory and stem cell-like memory subsets were isolated by sorting on CD45RO/CCR7/CD25/CD127/CD95/CD27. Points from the study as a whole: In every one of the four CD4+ subsets, TCRB CDR3s were moderately but significantly shorter in Type 1 diabetes patients. Unsettled here was the matter of whether HLA type influences TCRB rearrangement.

The source of this sequence is a man younger than 40 with type 1 diabetes. V usage is TRBV5-1 and J usage is TRBJ2-1; 7 positions agree with TRBD2. Sequenced material: central memory CD4+ T cells from blood. CDR3 amino acids: CASSTSVPAYNEQFF. CDR3 in DNA: TGCGCCAGCAGCACTAGCGTCCCGGCCTACAATGAGCAGTTCTTC.